In this sample, the clone carrying this TCR beta chain turned up many times. TCR beta CDR3 regions were amplified from RNA transcripts. Primed by the HTBI set, a first-round RT-PCR was run on the TCR CDR3. MiXCR, applied by TCRdb to the multiplex PCR reads, yields one record per CDR3 protein. The sample has approximately 480,000 distinct CDR3 sequences, less than 25% seen once. The CDR3 runs to 16 residues. CDR1 and CDR2 (germline): DFQATT, SNEGSKA (reference sequence). The germline V and J ends were trimmed by 0 bases and 2 bases, with 16 bases remaining between them. The data were taken from a study of T cells in Graves' hyperthyroidism and ophthalmopathy.

This chain connects TRBV20-1 to TRBJ1-1; possible D gene TRBD1, 6 bases. Input material: blood. This clonotype was obtained from a man aged 18 to 29 with Graves' hyperthyroidism. This CDR3 is CSAREPGQAQNTEAFF. DNA of the CDR3: TGCAGTGCTAGAGAACCGGGACAAGCACAAAACACTGAAGCTTTCTTT.